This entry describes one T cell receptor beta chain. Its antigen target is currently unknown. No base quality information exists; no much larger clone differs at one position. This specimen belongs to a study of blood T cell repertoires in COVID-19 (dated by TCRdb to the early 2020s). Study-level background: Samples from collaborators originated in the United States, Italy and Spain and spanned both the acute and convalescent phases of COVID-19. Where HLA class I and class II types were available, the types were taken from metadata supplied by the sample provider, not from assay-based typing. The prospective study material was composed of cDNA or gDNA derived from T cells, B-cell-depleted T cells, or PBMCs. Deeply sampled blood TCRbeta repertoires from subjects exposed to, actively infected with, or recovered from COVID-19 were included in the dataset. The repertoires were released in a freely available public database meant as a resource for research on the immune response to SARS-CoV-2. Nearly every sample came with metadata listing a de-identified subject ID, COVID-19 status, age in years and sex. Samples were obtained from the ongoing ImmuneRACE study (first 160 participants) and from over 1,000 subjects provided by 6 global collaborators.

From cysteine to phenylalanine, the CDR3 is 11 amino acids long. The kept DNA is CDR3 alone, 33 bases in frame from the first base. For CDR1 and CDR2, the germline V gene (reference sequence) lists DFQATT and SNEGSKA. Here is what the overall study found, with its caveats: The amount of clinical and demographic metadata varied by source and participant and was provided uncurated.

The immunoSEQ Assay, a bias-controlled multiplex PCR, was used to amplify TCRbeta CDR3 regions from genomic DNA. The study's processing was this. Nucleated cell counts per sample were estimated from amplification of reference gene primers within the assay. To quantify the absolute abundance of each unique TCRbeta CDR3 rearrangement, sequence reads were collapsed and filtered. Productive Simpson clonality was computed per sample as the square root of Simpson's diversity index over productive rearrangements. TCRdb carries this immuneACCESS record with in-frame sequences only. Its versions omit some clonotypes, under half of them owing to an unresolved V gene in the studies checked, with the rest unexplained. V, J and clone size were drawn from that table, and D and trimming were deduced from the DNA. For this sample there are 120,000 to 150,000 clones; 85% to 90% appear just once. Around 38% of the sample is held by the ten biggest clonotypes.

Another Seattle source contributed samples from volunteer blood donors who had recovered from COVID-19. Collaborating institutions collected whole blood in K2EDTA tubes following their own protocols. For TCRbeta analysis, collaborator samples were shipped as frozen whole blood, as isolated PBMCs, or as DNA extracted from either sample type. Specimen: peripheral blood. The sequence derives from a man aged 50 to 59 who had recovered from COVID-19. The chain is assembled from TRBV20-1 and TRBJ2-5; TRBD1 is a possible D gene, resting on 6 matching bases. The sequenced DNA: TGCAGCAAGACAGGTTTAGAGACCCAGTACTTC. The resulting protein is CSKTGLETQYF.